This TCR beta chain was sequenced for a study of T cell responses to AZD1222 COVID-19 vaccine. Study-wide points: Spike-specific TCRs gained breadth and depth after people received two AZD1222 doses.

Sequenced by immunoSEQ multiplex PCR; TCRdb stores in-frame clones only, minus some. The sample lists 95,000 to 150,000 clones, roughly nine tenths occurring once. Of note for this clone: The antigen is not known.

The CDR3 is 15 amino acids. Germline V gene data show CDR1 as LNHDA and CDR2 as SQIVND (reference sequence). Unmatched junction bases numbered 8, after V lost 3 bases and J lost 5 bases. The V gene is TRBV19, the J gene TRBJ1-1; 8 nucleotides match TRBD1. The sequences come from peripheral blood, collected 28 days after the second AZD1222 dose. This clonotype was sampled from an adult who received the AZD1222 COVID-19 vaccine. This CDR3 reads CASSILRGQGTEAFF. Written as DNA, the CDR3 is TGTGCCAGTAGTATTCTCAGGGGGCAAGGAACTGAAGCTTTCTTT. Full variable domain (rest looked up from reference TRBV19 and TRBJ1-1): DGGITQSPKYLFRKEGQNVTLSCEQNLNHDAMYWYRQDPGQGLRLIYYSQIVNDFQKGDIAEGYSVSREKKESFPLTVTSAQKNPTAFYLCASSILRGQGTEAFFGQGTRLTVV.